These 20 T cell receptor beta chains were sequenced from one sample in a study of T cell changes during pregnancy in multiple sclerosis. Generated by immunoSEQ multiplex PCR, the TCRdb table keeps only in-frame clones and is missing some. The sample lists 90,000 or so clones, around 93% occurring once. Source: peripheral blood, taken in the first trimester of pregnancy. The receptors were sampled from a female donor in good health, enrolled as a control in a pregnancy study.

On this clone: A read error may account for a junction end that differs from germline. The rearrangement joins TRBV2 to TRBJ2-7, with D possibly matching TRBD2 (6 bases). The CDR3 loop spans 10 amino acids. Germline V gene data show CDR1 as SNHLY and CDR2 as FYNNEI. The CDR3, as DNA: TGTGCCAGCAGTGAAGCTCCCGGGGGTTTC. Encoded protein: CASSEAPGGF.

The chain couples TRBV15 to TRBJ1-1; D might be TRBD1 (5 bases). This CDR3 region has 15 residues. Germline CDR1 reads LNHNV; CDR2 reads YYDKDF (reference sequence). V lost 0 bases and J 5 bases, leaving 13 bases between the germline ends. Written as DNA, the CDR3 is TGTGCCACCAGCAGAGATCGGAGGGGCTTGACTGAAGCTTTCTTT. The encoded protein is CATSRDRRGLTEAFF. The entire variable domain, with the rest obtained from reference TRBV15 and TRBJ1-1, is as follows: DAMVIQNPRYQVTQFGKPVTLSCSQTLNHNVMYWYQQKSSQAPKLLFHYYDKDFNNEADTPDNFQSRRPNTSFCFLDIRSPGLGDTAMYLCATSRDRRGLTEAFFGQGTRLTVV.

The V gene is TRBV5-1, the J gene TRBJ2-5; 9 bases agree with TRBD2. Per the germline V gene, CDR1 is SGHRS and CDR2 is YFSETQ. V shed 0 bases, J shed 0 bases, and the junction held 0 bases outside the gene matches. This CDR3 is 15 amino acids long. CDR3 protein: CASSLGLADQETQYF. DNA for the CDR3: TGCGCCAGCAGCTTGGGACTAGCGGACCAAGAGACCCAGTACTTC. The entire variable domain, with the rest obtained from reference TRBV5-1 and TRBJ2-5, is as follows: KAGVTQTPRYLIKTRGQQVTLSCSPISGHRSVSWYQQTPGQGLQFLFEYFSETQRNKGNFPGRFSGRQFSNSRSEMNVSTLELGDSALYLCASSLGLADQETQYFGPGTRLLVL.

The chain links TRBV2 to TRBJ2-7; D perhaps matches TRBD2 (5 bases). Germline loops: CDR1 SNHLY, CDR2 FYNNEI. CDR3 length equals 14 residues. Trimming stripped 4 bases from V and 5 bases from J, with 15 bases between. CDR3 in DNA: TGTGCCAGCAGTGCGTCGGGAATCGCCCACGAGCAGTACTTC. It specifies CASSASGIAHEQYF.

This rearrangement joins TRBV5-1 to TRBJ2-2, with TRBD1 as a possible D gene (5 bases). CDR1 SGHRS and CDR2 YFSETQ come from the germline V gene. V shed 4 bases and J shed 6 bases, with 13 bases lying between them. The CDR3 is 14 residues long. Here the CDR3 DNA reads TGCGCCAGCAGCGTCAGGGTTGTCGCCGGGGAGCTGTTTTTT. Its translation is CASSVRVVAGELFF.

The chain uses TRBV6-1 and TRBJ2-7; D is perhaps TRBD2 (5 bases). CDR1 is MNHNS and CDR2 is SASEGT in the germline V gene. This CDR3 region has 15 residues. V lost 8 bases to trimming and J lost 0 bases, with 17 bases between them. Here the CDR3 DNA reads TGTGCCAGCGGTCTAGCCGGGATGAGCTCCTACGAGCAGTACTTC. Translation gives CASGLAGMSSYEQYF.

Remarks on this clone: This sample includes further DNA sequences coding for the same CDR3. J is TRBJ2-1 and V is TRBV6-6, with D possibly matching TRBD2 (5 bases). With 11 bases removed from V and 2 bases from J, the gap between germline ends came to 10 bases. CDR3 length: 12 residues. CDR1 is MNHNY and CDR2 is SVGAGI in the germline V gene (reference sequence). CDR3 sequence: CASSRPYNEQFF. CDR3 bases: TGTGCCTCTAGCCGACCCTACAATGAGCAGTTCTTC.

The V call is TRBV2, the J call TRBJ1-2; D is perhaps TRBD1 (6 bases). The V and J ends lost 5 bases and 0 bases respectively, with 10 bases between them. The germline V gene encodes CDR1 SNHLY and CDR2 FYNNEI. This CDR3 contains 14 residues. In nucleotides, the CDR3 is TGTGCCAGCAGTCCCGACAGGACTAACTATGGCTACACCTTC. Translation gives CASSPDRTNYGYTF.

This chain uses TRBV9 with TRBJ2-4; D is possibly TRBD1 (6 bases). The ends were cut back, 6 bases at V and 8 bases at J, with 15 bases in the middle. Germline CDR1 reads SGDLS; CDR2 reads YYNGEE. The CDR3 is made up of 13 amino acids. CDR3 residues: CASTTRDTDIQYF. The DNA of the CDR3 is TGTGCCAGCACCACCCGGGACACCGACATTCAGTACTTC.

The chain uses TRBV4-3 and TRBJ1-1; D possibly corresponds to TRBD1 (5 bases). V was clipped by 8 bases and J by 2 bases, with 18 bases between them. Germline values: CDR1 LGHNA, CDR2 YSLEER. The CDR3 has 15 residues. Here the CDR3 DNA reads TGCGCCAGCCGAACTTGGACAACTTACAACACTGAAGCTTTCTTT. This translates into CASRTWTTYNTEAFF.

The V and J genes are TRBV7-8 and TRBJ2-1; 10 bases match TRBD2. CDR1 and CDR2 (germline): SGHVS, FQNEAQ. This CDR3 has 15 amino acids. With V trimmed by 5 bases and J by 7 bases, 8 bases remained unmatched. CDR3 bases: TGTGCCAGCAGCCGGGACAGCGGGGGGGGAAATGAGCAGTTCTTC. As protein: CASSRDSGGGNEQFF.

CDR3 bases: TGTGCCAGCAGCAAAGGGGGCAGGGCCCTCACACCTACCACCTACGAGCAGTACTTC. Translated, it gives CASSKGGRALTPTTYEQYF. The V and J genes are TRBV21-1 and TRBJ2-7; TRBD1 is taken as the D call from the table, unchecked against the DNA. TRBV21-1 is reported as a pseudogene. There are 19 residues in the CDR3.

Here the CDR3 reads CASRLDHNYGYTF. The DNA of the CDR3 is TGTGCCAGCAGGCTAGACCATAACTATGGCTACACCTTC. J is TRBJ1-2 and V is TRBV7-6; D call uncertain. V lost 6 bases to trimming and J lost 1 base, with 9 bases between them. The CDR3 extends over 13 amino acids. Germline CDR1 and CDR2: SGHVS and FNYEAQ. The full variable domain, in which reference TRBV7-6 and TRBJ1-2 provide the parts outside the CDR3, is GAGVSQSPRYKVTKRGQDVALRCDPISGHVSLYWYRQALGQGPEFLTYFNYEAQQDKSGLPNDRFSAERPEGSISTLTIQRTEQRDSAMYRCASRLDHNYGYTFGSGTRLTVV.

The chain carries TRBV7-9 and TRBJ1-5; no clear D gene. Per the germline V gene, CDR1 is SEHNR and CDR2 is FQNEAQ (reference sequence). This CDR3 contains 14 residues. V was clipped by 4 bases and J by 0 bases, with 7 bases between them. The CDR3 region is CASSSSVSNQPQHF. CDR3 nucleotides: TGTGCCAGCAGCTCTAGTGTTAGCAATCAGCCCCAGCATTTT.

This chain joins TRBV15 and TRBJ1-1; 9 nucleotides align to TRBD1. V shed 0 bases, J shed 4 bases, and the junction held 6 bases outside the gene matches. This CDR3 region has 16 residues. Germline CDR1 and CDR2: LNHNV and YYDKDF (reference sequence). CDR3 residues: CATSRDGWDRVTEAFF. The CDR3 nucleotides read TGTGCCACCAGCAGAGATGGGTGGGACAGGGTCACTGAAGCTTTCTTT.

V gene TRBV9 combines with J gene TRBJ1-5; D perhaps matches TRBD1 (6 bases). The germline V gene encodes CDR1 SGDLS and CDR2 YYNGEE. The CDR3 contains 15 residues. V lost 4 bases and J lost 0, with 11 bases in between. CDR3 bases: TGTGCCAGCAGCCTGGACAGCCATAGCAATCAGCCCCAGCATTTT. Protein product: CASSLDSHSNQPQHF. Combining the CDR3 with reference TRBV9 and TRBJ1-5 gives the whole variable domain DSGVTQTPKHLITATGQRVTLRCSPRSGDLSVYWYQQSLDQGLQFLIQYYNGEERAKGNILERFSAQQFPDLHSELNLSSLELGDSALYFCASSLDSHSNQPQHFGDGTRLSIL.

The V gene is TRBV18, the J gene TRBJ2-5, with a tentative D call TRBD1 (6 bases). Trimming removed 4 bases at V and 2 bases at J, with 14 bases between. The germline CDR1 and CDR2 sequences are KGHSH and LQKENI. The CDR3 has 15 residues. The CDR3 DNA reads as TGTGCCAGCTCACGACGCTGGACAGAACAAGAGACCCAGTACTTC. Amino acid sequence: CASSRRWTEQETQYF.

The rearrangement links TRBV30 to TRBJ1-3; possibly TRBD1 for D (5 bases). CDR1 is GTSNPN and CDR2 is SVGIG in the germline V gene (reference sequence). The ends were cut back, 5 bases at V and 0 bases at J, with 14 bases in the middle. The CDR3 sequence is 15 residues long. CDR3 DNA sequence: TGTGCCTGGTTTGGAACAGGACACTCTGGAAACACCATATATTTT. This codes for CAWFGTGHSGNTIYF.

This chain uses TRBV6-5 with TRBJ1-6, with D unresolved. Deletions cut 6 bases from V and 4 bases from J, with 10 bases between. The length of the CDR3 is 14 residues. Germline lookup yields CDR1 MNHEY and CDR2 SVGAGI. CDR3 bases: TGTGCCAGCAGCCCACAGTCTTATAATTCACCCCTCCACTTT. Encoded protein: CASSPQSYNSPLHF.

In its sample, this clone was seen once. V gene TRBV4-3 combines with J gene TRBJ2-3; D unresolved. V was trimmed by 4 bases and J by 1 base, leaving 12 bases between them. Germline CDR1 reads LGHNA; CDR2 reads YSLEER. This CDR3 contains 15 residues. Here the CDR3 reads CASSRSGLRTDTQYF. The CDR3 region has the DNA TGCGCCAGCAGCCGAAGTGGGCTCCGCACAGATACGCAGTATTTT.